The present T cell receptor (beta chain) was sequenced within a study of T-cell memory formation after mild COVID-19. The CDR3 has 8 residues. Per the germline V gene, CDR1 is DFQATT and CDR2 is SNEGSKA (reference sequence). Trimming removed 7 bases from V and 4 bases from J, with 1 base in between. TCRdb analysed the 5' RACE reads with MiXCR anew, one entry per CDR3 protein. The sample lists 70,000 to 100,000 distinct CDR3 sequences; 13% were seen once. The sequence was collected from an adult woman who had mild COVID-19 (a few samples of this study predate the infection). Cell type and time point are not known. The chain joins TRBV20-1 to TRBJ1-1; D not resolved. Material for sequencing was PBMCs or a T cell subset sorted from them (not recorded which). The CDR3 nucleotides are TGCAGTGTCACTGAAGCTTTCTTT. The encoded protein is CSVTEAFF.